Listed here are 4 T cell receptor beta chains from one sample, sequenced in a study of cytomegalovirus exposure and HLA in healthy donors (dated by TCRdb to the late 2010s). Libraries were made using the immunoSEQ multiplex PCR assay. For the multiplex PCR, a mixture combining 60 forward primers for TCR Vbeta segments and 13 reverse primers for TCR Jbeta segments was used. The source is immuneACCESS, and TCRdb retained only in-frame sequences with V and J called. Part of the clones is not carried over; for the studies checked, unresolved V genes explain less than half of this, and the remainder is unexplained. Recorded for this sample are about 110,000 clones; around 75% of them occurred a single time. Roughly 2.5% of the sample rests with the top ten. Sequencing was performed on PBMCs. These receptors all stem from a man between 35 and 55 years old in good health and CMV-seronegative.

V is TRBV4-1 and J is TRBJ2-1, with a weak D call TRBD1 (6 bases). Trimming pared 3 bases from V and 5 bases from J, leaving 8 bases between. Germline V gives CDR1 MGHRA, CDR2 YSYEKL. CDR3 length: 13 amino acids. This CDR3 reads CASSQQGNNEQFF. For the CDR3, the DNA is TGCGCCAGCAGCCAGCAGGGGAACAATGAGCAGTTCTTC.

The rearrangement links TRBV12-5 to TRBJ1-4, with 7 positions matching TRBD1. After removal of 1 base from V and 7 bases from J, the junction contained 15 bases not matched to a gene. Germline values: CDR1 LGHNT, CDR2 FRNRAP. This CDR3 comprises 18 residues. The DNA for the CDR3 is TGTGCTAGTGGTTTGGGCCGTCCCGGGACAGCGGCCGGTGAAAAACTGTTTTTT. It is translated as CASGLGRPGTAAGEKLFF.

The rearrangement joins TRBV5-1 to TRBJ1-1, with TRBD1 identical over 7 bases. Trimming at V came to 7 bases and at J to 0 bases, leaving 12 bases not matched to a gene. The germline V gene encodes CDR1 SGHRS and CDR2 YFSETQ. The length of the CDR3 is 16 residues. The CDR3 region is CASRYQTGSMNTEAFF. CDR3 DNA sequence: TGCGCCAGCCGGTACCAGACAGGGTCCATGAACACTGAAGCTTTCTTT.

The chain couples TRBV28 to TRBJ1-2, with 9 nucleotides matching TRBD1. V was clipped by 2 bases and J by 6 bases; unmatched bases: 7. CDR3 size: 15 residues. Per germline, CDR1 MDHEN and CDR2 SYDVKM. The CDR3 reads CASSLGGTGRDGYTF. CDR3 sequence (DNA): TGTGCCAGCAGTTTAGGGGGGACAGGGAGGGATGGCTACACCTTC.